The clone carrying this T cell receptor beta chain was seen ten or more times. Primers used for first-strand cDNA, a TRAV- and TRBV-specific set, covered both alpha and beta chains. TCRs were put through around 20 PCR cycles of amplification with Phusion. A constant-region primer and the V-primer adapter served as the primer pair. TCRdb fed the reads into MiXCR, producing one record per CDR3 protein. The profile shows nearly 60,000 distinct CDR3 sequences, about 25% of them singletons. The germline V gene encodes CDR1 SGDLS and CDR2 YYNGEE. The CDR3 has 16 residues. V lost 3 bases, J lost 1 base, and 15 bases lay in between. The data derive from a study of low-dose radiotherapy and immunotherapy resistance in tumors. Overall study context: Cohort 1 received 0.5 Gy per fraction every 2 weeks, totaling 6.5 Gy.

Time point reported: after trial treatment. Treatment noted: LDRT plus nivolumab, ipilimumab, low-dose cyclophosphamide and aspirin (RACIN trial). The TCR sequence derives from a male donor with prostate cancer. The sequencing used PBMCs, collected after low-dose radiotherapy plus immunotherapy. The J gene is TRBJ2-3, the V gene TRBV9, with D possibly matching TRBD2 (6 bases). DNA of the CDR3: TGTGCCAGCAGCGGAACCCTGACGGGGGGCACAGATACGCAGTATTTT. Translated: CASSGTLTGGTDTQYF.